This T cell receptor (beta chain) was observed in a study of brain T cells in children with intractable seizures. Study conclusions and caveats: Patients' HCMV serostatus was unknown; virus specificity rests on CDR3 similarity alone. Absence of clones before surgery may stem from lower sequencing depth.

The protocol was immunoSEQ multiplex PCR, while the TCRdb copy is restricted to in-frame clones and leaves out a portion. Here the sample spans under 150,000 clones, 85% to 95% being singletons. This clone showed up just once. No antigen is known for it. This CDR3 is 18 amino acids long. CDR1 and CDR2 from the germline V gene are LGHNA and YSLEER. The J segment lost 0 bases and the V segment lost 0 bases, leaving 5 bases of the junction unmatched. Only cases whose brain tissue showed the highest T cell transcript signatures were sequenced. Pre-surgery treatment included at least one anti-epileptic drug.

The sample in question was peripheral blood, obtained at surgery. This receptor was obtained from a boy in the first two years of life with hemimegalencephaly and intractable seizures. This chain uses TRBV4-3 with TRBJ2-7; 13 bases map to TRBD2. This CDR3 is CASSQDPGTSGISYEQYF. CDR3 DNA: TGCGCCAGCAGCCAAGATCCGGGGACTAGCGGGATCTCCTACGAGCAGTACTTC.